What follows are 13 T cell receptor beta chains derived from one specimen sequenced in a study of blood T cells in healthy people across ages (dated by TCRdb to the mid-2010s). Preparation of the library involved 5' RACE. Instrument on record: Illumina HiSeq 2500. A second PCR of 7 to 11 cycles was performed with a sample-barcoded 5' primer and a J-beta primer mix. TCRdb passed the public sequencing reads through fastp at Q25 and MiXCR, retaining productive beta sequences. Rows are unified per CDR3 protein, each entry keeping the most common DNA and genes. A total of roughly 900,000 distinct CDR3 sequences appear in this sample, less than 35% of them only once. Of the sample, 17% is held by the ten largest clones. The specimen was blood. The receptors here all came from a woman aged 80 or over in good health.

This clonotype was observed once. V usage is TRBV12-3 or TRBV12-4 and J usage is TRBJ2-4; TRBD1 agrees at 9 bases. The J call may be wrong; the DNA end is better matched by TRBJ2-7. The CDR3 sequence is 15 residues long. The CDR3 loop is CASSLRTGDSYEQYF. The CDR3 DNA follows: TGTGCCAGCAGTCTAAGGACAGGGGATAGCTACGAGCAGTACTTC.

V usage is TRBV11-2 and J usage is TRBJ1-1; D gene uncertain. Germline V CDR1 and CDR2: SGHAT, FQNNGV. Trimming cost V 3 bases and J 4 bases, with 9 bases left between them. There are 13 residues in the CDR3. The CDR3 reads CASSFRWGTEAFF. The CDR3, as DNA: TGTGCCAGCAGCTTCCGGTGGGGCACTGAAGCTTTCTTT.

This sequence joins TRBV20-1 and TRBJ2-3; 11 bases line up with TRBD1. The CDR3 runs 15 residues. Germline V gene lookup returns CDR1 DFQATT and CDR2 SNEGSKA (reference sequence). The V segment lost 6 bases and the J segment 2 bases; nucleotides outside the gene matches: 7. The DNA for the CDR3 is TGCAGTGCCGCCGGGACAGGGGGATCCACAGATACGCAGTATTTT. Amino acid sequence: CSAAGTGGSTDTQYF.

There are many counts of this clonotype. This rearrangement joins TRBV7-9 to TRBJ1-6; maybe TRBD1 (5 bases). V lost 4 bases to trimming and J lost 2 bases, with 15 bases between them. CDR1 SEHNR and CDR2 FQNEAQ come from the germline V gene (reference sequence). The CDR3 loop spans 17 amino acids. CDR3 sequence (DNA): TGTGCCAGCAGCTCAGTCGGGGGAGGGCCCTATAATTCACCCCTCCACTTT. Amino acid sequence: CASSSVGGGPYNSPLHF.

This clonotype was seen a handful of times. The V gene is TRBV4-3, the J gene TRBJ1-1, with D unclear. The germline V gene encodes CDR1 LGHNA and CDR2 YSLEER. The germline V and J ends were trimmed by 4 bases and 1 base, with 13 bases remaining between them. The CDR3 consists of 15 residues. Here the CDR3 reads CASSLRLGSNTEAFF. CDR3 DNA sequence: TGCGCCAGCAGCCTCCGTCTGGGTTCGAACACTGAAGCTTTCTTT.

In regard to this clonotype: At one of its ends the junction is not consistent with the germline gene, which may arise from a read error. The genes are TRBV7-2 and TRBJ2-1; D is unclear. The J call may be incorrect, as the DNA end agrees better with TRBJ2-7. The V gene's germline CDR1 is SGHTA and CDR2 FQGNSA. The CDR3 is made up of 11 amino acids. The CDR3 DNA sequence: TGTGTCAGCAGCGCCGCTCATGAGCAGTACTTC. Its protein is CVSSAAHEQYF.

The J gene is TRBJ1-1, the V gene TRBV6-2 or TRBV6-3; D uncertain. CDR1 and CDR2 (germline): MNHEY, SVGEGT. The CDR3 runs to 14 residues. V was shortened by 5 bases and J by 4 bases, with 14 bases between the two germline ends. The CDR3 nucleotides are TGTGCCAGCAGTACTCGTGGGAGGGTCACTGAAGCTTTCTTT. This gives the protein CASSTRGRVTEAFF.

The chain combines TRBV4-1 with TRBJ2-1; no clear D gene. Germline values: CDR1 MGHRA, CDR2 YSYEKL. V was cut by 0 bases and J by 5 bases, with 8 bases left in between. There are 14 residues in the CDR3. DNA of the CDR3: TGCGCCAGCAGCCAAGATTTCGCTAACAATGAGCAGTTCTTC. Translating it yields CASSQDFANNEQFF.

This clonotype was seen only a few times. The chain couples TRBV6-5 to TRBJ1-6, with no clear D. Trimming stripped 6 bases from V and 5 bases from J, with 11 bases between. CDR3 size: 14 residues. Germline CDR1 MNHEY, CDR2 SVGAGI. CDR3 DNA sequence: TGTGCCAGCAGGCCCGGACGGAATAATTCACCCCTCCACTTT. This gives the protein CASRPGRNNSPLHF.

This clonotype has ten or more counts. The rearrangement uses TRBV27 and TRBJ2-5; D is perhaps TRBD2 (6 bases). The V gene's germline CDR1 is MNHEY and CDR2 SMNVEV (reference sequence). V lost 7 bases and J 7 bases, leaving 19 bases between the germline ends. The CDR3 is 14 residues long. The CDR3 sequence is CASNPGGSLGTQYF. CDR3 DNA: TGTGCCAGCAACCCCGGGGGATCACTCGGGACCCAGTACTTC.

This clonotype has only a few counts. V usage is TRBV6-6 and J usage is TRBJ1-3; D is uncertain. The CDR3 extends over 14 amino acids. The germline V and J ends were trimmed by 7 bases and 4 bases, with 14 bases remaining between them. CDR1 and CDR2 from the germline V gene are MNHNY and SVGAGI (reference sequence). CDR3 protein: CASTTAGGGNTIYF. The CDR3 DNA follows: TGTGCCAGCACTACCGCGGGAGGGGGAAACACCATATATTTT.

In this sample, this clonotype turned up a few times. The rearrangement links TRBV20-1 to TRBJ2-5; TRBD2 matches 12 bases. The V gene's germline CDR1 is DFQATT and CDR2 SNEGSKA (reference sequence). J was trimmed by 11 bases and V by 0 bases; bases with no gene match: 10. The CDR3 is 15 amino acids. CDR3 nucleotide sequence: TGCAGTGCTAGAGATCCCCTAGCGGGGGGGCATGAGCAGTACTTC. Residues: CSARDPLAGGHEQYF.

In the case of this clonotype: A much larger clone lies a single base off, so this may be a read error. This sequence joins TRBV10-3 and TRBJ2-5; a weak D match, TRBD2 (5 bases). V was pared by 10 bases and J by 11 bases, with 20 bases between. The CDR3 runs to 12 residues. CDR1 ENHRY and CDR2 SYGVKD come from the germline V gene. CDR3 nucleotides: TGTGCCACCGGGGTAGAAGCCAATGAGCAGTACTTC. Its translation is CATGVEANEQYF.